This T cell receptor (beta chain) was captured by sequencing in a study of graft-versus-host responses after intestinal transplantation. In the study overall: Each recipient received anti-thymocyte globulin induction, then tacrolimus and steroids for 2 to 4 years.

Only in-frame clones appear in the TCRdb table, and some are missing; sequencing was by immunoSEQ multiplex PCR. The sample holds approximately 99,000 clones, roughly 90% seen once. Study conclusions and caveats: Subjects displaying graft-donor T cell macrochimerism possessed elevated graft-versus-host to host-versus-graft clonal ratios inside allografts.

Worth noting for this clone: Antigen unknown.

The CDR3 covers 16 residues. Germline CDR1 is MGHRA and CDR2 is YSYEKL. Trimming took 4 bases from V and 4 from J, leaving 16 bases between them. The specimen was unstimulated CD8+ T cells sorted from spleen or lymph node cells, collected before transplant. The V gene is TRBV4-1, the J gene TRBJ2-2; TRBD2 is a possible D gene (5 bases). The sequence was obtained from a human donor who was the organ donor for an intestinal transplant. The CDR3 coding sequence is TGCGCCAGCAGCCGGGCGGGCCCCGGTCCCACCGGGGAGCTGTTTTTT. Protein: CASSRAGPGPTGELFF.